The rows below give T cell receptor beta chains drawn from one sample of a study of monozygotic twins with inflammatory bowel disease. TCRdb reprocessed the 5' RACE reads, with one entry per CDR3 protein and no DNA. The sample's table shows approximately 210,000 distinct CDR3 sequences. The sample comprised blood. These receptors came from a human donor with ulcerative colitis or Crohn's disease, or a healthy co-twin of an affected twin (not recorded which). CDR3s include the opening cysteine and the closing phenylalanine or tryptophan.

j_gene	v_gene	CDR3aa
TRBJ2-7	TRBV7-8	CASTGRGLNEQYF
TRBJ2-7	TRBV7-2	CASSLGRGYEQYF
TRBJ2-1	TRBV6-5	CASSSRPQGVYNEQFF
TRBJ1-4	TRBV5-6	CASSFLQGGEKLFF
TRBJ2-2	TRBV14	CASSRLGNTGELFF
TRBJ1-2	TRBV2	CARKTVYGYTF
TRBJ2-7	TRBV12-3/TRBV12-4	CASSRRETLGEQYF
TRBJ1-3	TRBV10-3	CAISGQGDTIYF
TRBJ2-5	TRBV29-1	CSSTGWGGTQYF
TRBJ1-2	TRBV3-1	CASSLRTGPNYGYTF
TRBJ1-5	TRBV7-8	CASSVQPGTSVNQPQHF
TRBJ2-3	TRBV4-2	CASSRTQGGAADTQHF
TRBJ2-2	TRBV29-1	CSVEDGAGELFF
TRBJ2-1	TRBV4-3	CASSLTDRGYNEQFF
TRBJ1-6	TRBV7-8	CASSQGGQGDNSPLHF
TRBJ1-1	TRBV19	CASSTSRAEAFF